This is a list of T cell receptor beta chains from one sample in a study of T cells in localized non-small cell lung cancer. The data were produced by immunoSEQ multiplex PCR, yet TCRdb's version contains in-frame clones alone and is incomplete. The data contain about 48,000 clones, around 77% of them seen just once; the ten biggest clones take up around 16%. The input for sequencing was peripheral blood, taken before any cancer treatment. The receptors were gathered from a man between 40 and 69 years old with stage I squamous cell lung carcinoma. CDR3s include the opening cysteine and the closing phenylalanine or tryptophan. The order of the fields is clone size, V gene, J gene, D gene, CDR3 DNA, CDR3 protein. D genes are given only for firm matches. The size field is filled for only some rows; it gives once, few, many or a size class.

size: -; V: TRBV19; J: TRBJ1-5; D: -; DNA: TGTGCCAGTAGTATCTCCAACCTCGGCCAGCCCCAGCATTTT; CDR3: CASSISNLGQPQHF
size: -; V: TRBV10-3; J: TRBJ1-1; D: TRBD1; DNA: TGTGCCATCAGTAAAACAGGGGTTGACACTGAAGCTTTCTTT; CDR3: CAISKTGVDTEAFF
size: -; V: TRBV25-1; J: TRBJ1-5; D: -; DNA: TGTGCCAGCAGTGGTCTAGGGAATCAGCCCCAGCATTTT; CDR3: CASSGLGNQPQHF
size: -; V: TRBV10-3; J: TRBJ2-3; D: TRBD2; DNA: TGTGCCATAGGGACTAGCGGGGGGGTCCGAGATACGCAGTATTTT; CDR3: CAIGTSGGVRDTQYF
size: few; V: TRBV14; J: TRBJ1-1; D: -; DNA: TGTGCCAGCAGGTCTCTCGGCACTGAAGCTTTCTTT; CDR3: CASRSLGTEAFF
size: few; V: TRBV5-1; J: TRBJ1-2; D: -; DNA: TGCGCCAGCAGCTTGTGGGGGGGCCCGACCGGCTACACCTTC; CDR3: CASSLWGGPTGYTF
size: once; V: TRBV6-4; J: TRBJ1-2; D: -; DNA: TGTGCCAGCAGTGAGCCAGGGGCGAGAGGCTACACCTTC; CDR3: CASSEPGARGYTF
size: -; V: TRBV7-2; J: TRBJ2-7; D: -; DNA: TGTGCCAGCAGCTTAGAGGTATACTCCTACGAGCAGTACTTC; CDR3: CASSLEVYSYEQYF
size: -; V: TRBV7-2; J: TRBJ2-7; D: -; DNA: TGTGCCAGCAGCTTAGAGCTGAGTTCCTACGAGCAGTACTTC; CDR3: CASSLELSSYEQYF
size: -; V: TRBV7-9; J: TRBJ1-1; D: -; DNA: TGTGCCAGCAGCTACCAAAAGGCTGACACTGAAGCTTTCTTT; CDR3: CASSYQKADTEAFF
size: -; V: TRBV28; J: TRBJ1-2; D: -; DNA: TGTGCCAGCAGTTTTCAGGAGTATGGCTACACCTTC; CDR3: CASSFQEYGYTF
size: -; V: TRBV2; J: TRBJ1-5; D: -; DNA: TGTGCCAGCAGTGAAGCTCTGAGGGGGATGTGGGGGAACAATCAGCCCCAGCATTTT; CDR3: CASSEALRGMWGNNQPQHF
size: many; V: TRBV5-1; J: TRBJ2-7; D: -; DNA: TGCGCCAGCACCCTCCGGGACCTTCACTACGAGCAGTACTTC; CDR3: CASTLRDLHYEQYF
size: -; V: TRBV28; J: TRBJ2-7; D: -; DNA: TGTGCCAGCAGGAGAAGGTCCGGAGATTCCTACGAGCAGTACTTC; CDR3: CASRRRSGDSYEQYF
size: -; V: TRBV7-9; J: TRBJ1-3; D: -; DNA: TGTGCCAGCAGCTCCCAGAGGGGCTCTGGAAACACCATATATTTT; CDR3: CASSSQRGSGNTIYF
size: -; V: TRBV19; J: TRBJ1-3; D: -; DNA: TGTGCCAGTATCCAGTTCTCTGGAAACACCATATATTTT; CDR3: CASIQFSGNTIYF
size: -; V: TRBV6-6; J: TRBJ1-5; D: -; DNA: TGTGCCAGCAGTTACGACCCCGCGGGGGTGAGCCAGCATTTT; CDR3: CASSYDPAGVSQHF
size: -; V: TRBV11-2; J: TRBJ2-7; D: -; DNA: TGTGCCCAGGGGAGCCACGAGCAGTACTTC; CDR3: CAQGSHEQYF
size: few; V: TRBV4-2; J: TRBJ1-5; D: -; DNA: TGTGCCAGCAGCCAACAGGGCGGGCAGACCAATCAGCCCCAGCATTTT; CDR3: CASSQQGGQTNQPQHF
size: -; V: TRBV2; J: TRBJ2-7; D: -; DNA: TGTGCCAGCAAGCGGGCGGGTGGCGAGCAGTACTTC; CDR3: CASKRAGGEQYF
size: -; V: TRBV27; J: TRBJ2-3; D: TRBD2; DNA: TGTGCCAGCAGTTTATTTGGCGGGGGGGCCACAGATACGCAGTATTTT; CDR3: CASSLFGGGATDTQYF
size: -; V: TRBV18; J: TRBJ2-6; D: TRBD1; DNA: TGTGCCAGCTCACCATTGATCCCGGGACAGGGGGCGCAGGGGGCCAACGTCCTGACTTTC; CDR3: CASSPLIPGQGAQGANVLTF
size: -; V: TRBV6-5; J: TRBJ1-1; D: TRBD1; DNA: TGTGCCAGCACCTCACTATCGACAGGGCTGGCTTTCTTT; CDR3: CASTSLSTGLAFF
size: -; V: TRBV19; J: TRBJ2-5; D: TRBD2; DNA: TGTGCCAGTAGTGCCCTACTAGCGGGGGGACAAGAGACCCAGTACTTC; CDR3: CASSALLAGGQETQYF
size: few; V: TRBV28; J: TRBJ1-1; D: -; DNA: TGTGCCAGCTCTCTTGACGGTCATTACACTGAAGCTTTCTTT; CDR3: CASSLDGHYTEAFF
size: -; V: TRBV2; J: TRBJ2-7; D: -; DNA: TGTGCCAGCAGTCAGGGTACCTACGAGCAGTACTTC; CDR3: CASSQGTYEQYF
size: -; V: TRBV7-2; J: TRBJ2-7; D: TRBD1; DNA: TGTGCCAGCAGCTCGCCGGGACAGGGGTCCCACGAGCAGTACTTC; CDR3: CASSSPGQGSHEQYF
size: -; V: TRBV19; J: TRBJ2-3; D: TRBD2; DNA: TGTGCCAGTAGTATGAAACTAGCGGGGGGAGTTGGCACAGATACGCAGTATTTT; CDR3: CASSMKLAGGVGTDTQYF
size: few; V: TRBV2; J: TRBJ1-4; D: -; DNA: TGTGCCAGCAGTGACCCCGTGGCTAATGAAAAACTGTTTTTT; CDR3: CASSDPVANEKLFF
size: -; V: TRBV6-1; J: TRBJ1-3; D: TRBD1; DNA: TGTGCCAGCAAACTAGGGACAGGGGAAGGGAACACCATATATTTT; CDR3: CASKLGTGEGNTIYF
size: -; V: TRBV10-3; J: TRBJ1-2; D: -; DNA: TGTGCCATCAGTGAGTCAGGGTTGGACTATGGCTACACCTTC; CDR3: CAISESGLDYGYTF
size: -; V: TRBV2; J: TRBJ1-5; D: -; DNA: TGTGCCAGCAGTGTGGGTCAGCCCCAGCATTTT; CDR3: CASSVGQPQHF
size: -; V: TRBV30; J: TRBJ2-3; D: TRBD1; DNA: TGTGCCTGGAGGGCCCGGGACAGGGTCACAGATACGCAGTATTTT; CDR3: CAWRARDRVTDTQYF
size: many; V: TRBV29-1; J: TRBJ1-4; D: -; DNA: TGCAGCGTTCCGGGACGGCAGAATGAAAAACTGTTTTTT; CDR3: CSVPGRQNEKLFF
size: -; V: TRBV6-5; J: TRBJ1-1; D: -; DNA: TGTGCCAGCAGACAGGGAGCCTCTGAAGCTTTCTTT; CDR3: CASRQGASEAFF
size: -; V: TRBV7-9; J: TRBJ2-7; D: -; DNA: TGTGCCAGCAGCGATCGCTCCTACGAGCAGTACTTC; CDR3: CASSDRSYEQYF
size: once; V: TRBV19; J: TRBJ1-2; D: TRBD1; DNA: TGTGCCAGTCTGGACAGGGGGTCGTATGGCTACACCTTC; CDR3: CASLDRGSYGYTF
size: -; V: TRBV29-1; J: TRBJ1-2; D: -; DNA: TGCAGCGTTGTTCTTTCCGACTATGGCTACACCTTC; CDR3: CSVVLSDYGYTF
size: -; V: TRBV5-4; J: TRBJ1-2; D: TRBD1; DNA: TGTGCCAGCAGCTTCCTGGGACAGTATGGCTACACCTTC; CDR3: CASSFLGQYGYTF
size: -; V: TRBV5-1; J: TRBJ2-1; D: TRBD2; DNA: TGCGCCAGCAGCTTATCCCCAGTTAGCGGGGGCAAGGGTAATGAGCAGTTCTTC; CDR3: CASSLSPVSGGKGNEQFF
size: -; V: TRBV2; J: TRBJ1-1; D: -; DNA: TGTGCCACTCAGGGTTTAGGCACTGAAGCTTTCTTT; CDR3: CATQGLGTEAFF
size: -; V: TRBV5-6; J: TRBJ1-5; D: -; DNA: TGTGCCAGCAGCCGGATGGACAGCAATTATCAGCCCCAGCATTTT; CDR3: CASSRMDSNYQPQHF
size: -; V: TRBV5-1; J: TRBJ2-1; D: -; DNA: TGCGCCAGCAGCGCACAGCTTGATAAGAACGGTGAGCAGTTCTTC; CDR3: CASSAQLDKNGEQFF
size: -; V: TRBV5-5; J: TRBJ1-2; D: TRBD1; DNA: TGTGCCAGCAGCGTGGTCTCCGGGACAGACTATGGCTACACCTTC; CDR3: CASSVVSGTDYGYTF
size: -; V: TRBV5-1; J: TRBJ2-7; D: TRBD2; DNA: TGCGCCAGCAGACGGGGGGACGGGTCCTACGAGCAGTACTTC; CDR3: CASRRGDGSYEQYF
size: -; V: TRBV6-4; J: TRBJ2-3; D: TRBD2; DNA: TGTGCCAGCAGTGATAACGGGGGGGCCTCAGATACGCAGTATTTT; CDR3: CASSDNGGASDTQYF
size: -; V: TRBV6-1; J: TRBJ1-6; D: -; DNA: TGTGCCAGCAGAGTGGGCAGAATCTCACCCCTCCACTTT; CDR3: CASRVGRISPLHF
size: -; V: TRBV7-9; J: TRBJ1-1; D: -; DNA: TGTGCCAGCAGCCTAAATAGTGGCACTGAAGCTTTCTTT; CDR3: CASSLNSGTEAFF
size: -; V: TRBV5-6; J: TRBJ2-5; D: -; DNA: TGTGCCAGCACCCGACGGAGCCAAGAGACCCAGTACTTC; CDR3: CASTRRSQETQYF
size: -; V: TRBV19; J: TRBJ2-3; D: -; DNA: TGTGCCAGTAGTATTTCAGGGTTAAACACAGATACGCAGTATTTT; CDR3: CASSISGLNTDTQYF
size: -; V: TRBV9; J: TRBJ2-5; D: TRBD2; DNA: TGTGCCAGCAGCGTAGGAGGGGCGCTAGCGGGGGGACGGGAGACCCAGTACTTC; CDR3: CASSVGGALAGGRETQYF
size: -; V: TRBV7-8; J: TRBJ1-3; D: -; DNA: TGTGCCAGCAGCCCCCGGGCCGCCTCTGGAAACACCATATATTTT; CDR3: CASSPRAASGNTIYF
size: -; V: TRBV4-1; J: TRBJ2-5; D: -; DNA: TGCGCCAGCAGCCAAGACGGAAGCCGGAGCGAGACCCAGTACTTC; CDR3: CASSQDGSRSETQYF
size: -; V: TRBV23-1; J: TRBJ2-7; D: -; DNA: TGCGCCAGCAGTCAATCGAGATCAGTTACCTACGAGCAGTACTTC; CDR3: CASSQSRSVTYEQYF
size: -; V: TRBV18; J: TRBJ2-7; D: -; DNA: TGTGCCAGCTCACCCGGGACATTATCCTACGAGCAGTACTTC; CDR3: CASSPGTLSYEQYF
size: -; V: TRBV7-6; J: TRBJ1-1; D: TRBD1; DNA: TGTGCCAGCAGCTGGGCGGGACAGGCCACTGAAGCTTTCTTT; CDR3: CASSWAGQATEAFF
size: -; V: TRBV6-5; J: TRBJ2-3; D: -; DNA: TGTGCCAGCAGTTACTCGGCTGCTCAGGATACGCAGTATTTT; CDR3: CASSYSAAQDTQYF
size: -; V: TRBV7-9; J: TRBJ2-7; D: -; DNA: TGTGCCAGCAGCCCCGGAACAGGGAGGGAGATCGAGCAGTACTTC; CDR3: CASSPGTGREIEQYF
size: -; V: TRBV5-1; J: TRBJ2-5; D: -; DNA: TGCGCCAGCAGCTTGGAACCCGGTGGCGGATCCCAAGAGACCCAGTACTTC; CDR3: CASSLEPGGGSQETQYF
size: few; V: TRBV27; J: TRBJ1-6; D: -; DNA: TGTGCCAGCATGGGCGGATCACTGAGTTCATATAATTCACCCCTCCACTTT; CDR3: CASMGGSLSSYNSPLHF